The present entry profiles one TCR beta chain with its context. As processed by the authors: Reference gene primer amplification gave estimated nucleated cell counts. The protocol was immunoSEQ multiplex PCR, while the TCRdb copy is restricted to in-frame clones and leaves out a portion. V, J and clone size are taken as reported in that table, and D and trimming were inferred from the DNA itself. The sample holds 300,000 to 350,000 clones, about 90% seen once. Individuals aged 18 to 89 years were recruited from around 22 US areas. This entry is derived from a study of blood T cell repertoires in COVID-19. Looking at the study overall: Both acute and convalescent COVID-19 samples were obtained from the United States, Italy and Spain.

CDR1 MNHNS and CDR2 SASEGT come from the germline V gene. V lost 2 bases and J lost 4; bases outside the gene matches: 3. The CDR3 spans 14 residues. The V and J genes are TRBV6-1 and TRBJ1-1; TRBD1 aligns across 8 bases. Specimen: PBMCs or T cells enriched from blood (not recorded which). The sequence was collected from a woman under 40 who had recovered from COVID-19. The CDR3 here is CASSERTGPTEAFF. The CDR3 DNA reads TGTGCCAGCAGTGAACGGACAGGGCCCACTGAAGCTTTCTTT.